This record concerns one T cell receptor beta chain sequence. The source of the sample is a study of PD-L1 blockade in urothelial cancer. Study-wide background: T cells were recovered from blood samples at a median of approximately 150,000.

V was cut by 5 bases and J by 4 bases, with 9 bases left in between. There are 13 residues in the CDR3. CDR1 is SGHTA, CDR2 FQGTGA, per germline. The table came from immunoSEQ multiplex PCR; TCRdb's copy has only in-frame clones and leaves some out. The sample yields 85,000 to 130,000 clones, about 89% seen once. The sequence was collected from a woman older than 75 with urothelial cancer. Sequenced here: PBMCs, sampled around atezolizumab (anti-PD-L1) treatment. The chain recombines TRBV7-3 with TRBJ1-5; D is possibly TRBD1 (5 bases). The CDR3 region has the DNA TGTGCCAGCAGCGTCTCAGGGAATCAGCCCCAGCATTTT. It specifies CASSVSGNQPQHF.